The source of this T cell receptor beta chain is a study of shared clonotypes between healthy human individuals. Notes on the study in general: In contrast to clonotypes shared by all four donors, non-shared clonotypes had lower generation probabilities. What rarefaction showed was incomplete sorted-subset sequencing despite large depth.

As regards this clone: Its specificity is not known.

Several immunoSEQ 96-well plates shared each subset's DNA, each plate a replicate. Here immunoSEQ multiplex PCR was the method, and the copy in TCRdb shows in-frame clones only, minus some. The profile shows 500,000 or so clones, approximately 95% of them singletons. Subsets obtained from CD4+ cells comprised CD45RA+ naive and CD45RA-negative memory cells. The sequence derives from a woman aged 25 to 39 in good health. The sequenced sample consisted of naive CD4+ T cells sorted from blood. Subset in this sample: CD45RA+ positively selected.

The CDR3 is CASSPPSGSQETQYF. The DNA for the CDR3 is TGTGCCAGCTCACCACCTAGCGGGAGCCAAGAGACCCAGTACTTC. This chain joins TRBV18 and TRBJ2-5, with 9 bases lining up with TRBD2. V was clipped by 0 bases and J by 1 base; unmatched bases: 0. Germline V CDR1 and CDR2: KGHSH, LQKENI. The CDR3 sequence is 15 residues long.